This TCR beta chain is from a study of human T cells and chemical hapten exposure. Study at large: The study patch tested 0.01% DPC on the upper back and read results at 6 days. Study-wide points: As patch test score rose, PT1 expanded TCR counts tended to rise as well.

TCRdb re-derived calls from the RACE reads in MiXCR, one entry per CDR3 protein. The sample yields about 60,000 distinct CDR3 sequences, over 9% seen once. Germline-derived CDR1 and CDR2 are SGHRS and YFSETQ. The CDR3 consists of 14 residues. V shed 3 bases and J 4 bases; nucleotides not matched to a gene: 2. This clonotype has only a few counts. Antigen: not known. The time point is: pre-sensitization, week 0. Treatment reported: therapeutic diphenylcyclopropenone sensitization with weekly scalp DPC. This rearrangement joins TRBV5-1 to TRBJ2-3; 10 bases map to TRBD2. Here the sequenced sample was whole blood, taken in connection with sensitization to the hapten diphenylcyclopropenone (DPC). This clonotype originated in a woman aged 35 to 49 with alopecia areata. Some clones in this sample may be carry-over from other donors' samples. CDR3 nucleotide sequence: TGCGCCAGCAGCTCCGGGACTAGCGCAGATACGCAGTATTTT. Its protein product is CASSSGTSADTQYF.